Below are 26 T cell receptor beta chains sequenced from a single sample in a study of OX40 agonist ivuxolimab in advanced cancers. Library generation was performed with the immunoSEQ multiplex PCR assay. The immuneACCESS repertoire file appears here via TCRdb, limited to in-frame rearrangements. These files lack a portion of the clones; in checked studies, under half of the deficit traces to unresolved V genes, and the cause of the others is not known. In all, the sample holds 11,000 to 15,000 clones, and approximately 93% of those were seen once. The top ten constitute under 25% of the sample. Specimen: CD4+ or CD8+ T cells sorted from blood, collected in a trial of the OX40 agonist ivuxolimab. The receptors shown here come from an adult with an advanced solid tumor such as melanoma, head and neck, liver or kidney cancer.

The chain couples TRBV5-6 to TRBJ1-1, with D hard to call. There are 13 residues in the CDR3. Germline V gives CDR1 SGHDT, CDR2 YYEEEE. V lost 4 bases to trimming and J lost 4 bases, with 11 bases between them. This chain's CDR3 is CASSPIGVTEAFF. The CDR3 nucleotides are TGTGCCAGCAGCCCCATCGGGGTCACTGAAGCTTTCTTT.

The chain carries TRBV5-1 and TRBJ2-5; the D is unclear. This CDR3 comprises 16 residues. Germline CDR1 and CDR2: SGHRS and YFSETQ. The V gene lost 0 bases and the J gene lost 1 base, with 13 bases spanning the gap. The CDR3 DNA is TGCGCCAGCAGCTTGGTTACGGGTCCACTCCAAGAGACCCAGTACTTC. Translating it yields CASSLVTGPLQETQYF.

The rearrangement joins TRBV28 to TRBJ2-3; no reliable D call. The CDR3 contains 14 residues. In germline, CDR1 is MDHEN, CDR2 SYDVKM. V was cut by 7 bases and J by 2 bases, with 13 bases left in between. CDR3 sequence (DNA): TGTGCCAGCAAGGACCTACTATCCACAGATACGCAGTATTTT. It yields the protein CASKDLLSTDTQYF.

The chain recombines TRBV30 with TRBJ1-2; unclear D gene. Germline assignment: CDR1 GTSNPN and CDR2 SVGIG (reference sequence). V was clipped by 3 bases and J by 8 bases, with 19 bases between them. This CDR3 is 14 amino acids long. The CDR3 region is CAWSGGQSPIGYTF. The CDR3 nucleotides read TGTGCCTGGAGCGGCGGGCAATCCCCTATAGGCTACACCTTC.

This clone was observed a handful of times. The gene calls are TRBV6-6 and TRBJ2-2; 8 nucleotides line up with TRBD2. The germline CDR1 and CDR2 sequences are MNHNY and SVGAGI (reference sequence). The junction had 11 bases not matched to a gene; V was cut back by 5 bases and J by 6 bases. The CDR3 covers 16 residues. CDR3 bases: TGTGCCAGCAGTCCCGGACTAGCCGGGGGCCCCGGGGAGCTGTTTTTT. It codes for CASSPGLAGGPGELFF.

This clone has a single count. CDR3 loop: CASSLGGTGGLATEAFF. CDR3 nucleotides: TGTGCCAGCAGCTTGGGGGGGACAGGGGGCTTAGCCACTGAAGCTTTCTTT. V usage is TRBV5-4 and J usage is TRBJ1-1; TRBD1 aligns across 12 bases. The trim removed 0 bases at V and 4 bases at J, leaving 7 bases unmatched. The length of the CDR3 is 17 residues. Germline V gene lookup returns CDR1 SGHNT and CDR2 YYREEE (reference sequence).

A single count supports this clone. J is TRBJ2-7 and V is TRBV9; D might be TRBD2 (6 bases). CDR3 length: 15 residues. The V end was cut by 3 bases, the J end by 3 bases, with 16 bases between. Germline V CDR1 and CDR2: SGDLS, YYNGEE. The CDR3, as DNA: TGTGCCAGCAGCGAGGGAGGAGGGGTGGGCTACGAGCAGTACTTC. Its protein product is CASSEGGGVGYEQYF.

This rearrangement joins TRBV5-1 to TRBJ2-1, with D unresolved. Trimming left V 2 bases short and J 8 bases short, with 5 bases between. Germline CDR1 and CDR2: SGHRS and YFSETQ. The CDR3 length is 11 residues. The CDR3 sequence is CASSFSYEQFF. CDR3 coding DNA: TGCGCCAGCAGCTTCAGCTATGAGCAGTTCTTC.

This chain links TRBV28 with TRBJ2-4; 7 positions agree with TRBD2. The CDR3 has 18 amino acids. J lost 1 base, V lost 5 bases, and 14 bases had no gene match. In germline, CDR1 is MDHEN, CDR2 SYDVKM. CDR3 bases: TGTGCCAGCAGTCCCCCCTGGGCGGGAGCTTCGGCCAAAAACATTCAGTACTTC. Translation gives CASSPPWAGASAKNIQYF.

The gene calls are TRBV7-9 and TRBJ2-3; TRBD2 might be the D (6 bases). The CDR3 has 17 residues. V was clipped by 5 bases and J by 1 base, with 19 bases between them. Per germline, CDR1 SEHNR and CDR2 FQNEAQ (reference sequence). Here the CDR3 reads CASSPNLGGARTDTQYF. The CDR3 DNA follows: TGTGCCAGCAGCCCCAACCTCGGCGGGGCGCGCACAGATACGCAGTATTTT.

This rearrangement joins TRBV9 to TRBJ2-7; TRBD2 is a possible D gene (5 bases). The germline V and J ends were trimmed by 4 bases and 2 bases, with 19 bases remaining between them. This CDR3 is built from 16 residues. CDR1 and CDR2 from the germline V gene are SGDLS and YYNGEE. This CDR3 reads CASSIAPSDGTYEQYF. CDR3 DNA sequence: TGTGCCAGCAGCATTGCGCCCTCGGACGGGACCTACGAGCAGTACTTC.

The chain couples TRBV29-1 to TRBJ2-2; TRBD2 aligns across 7 bases. Germline lookup yields CDR1 SQVTM and CDR2 ANQGSEA. The CDR3 has 14 amino acids. V shed 3 bases, J shed 3 bases, and the junction held 4 bases outside the gene matches. The CDR3 DNA reads TGCAGCGTTGAGCTAGCGGACCACACCGGGGAGCTGTTTTTT. This translates into CSVELADHTGELFF.

V is TRBV2 and J is TRBJ1-5; D perhaps matches TRBD1 (5 bases). V dropped 0 bases and J dropped 5 bases, with 11 bases sitting between them. This CDR3 is built from 15 residues. Germline V lookup: CDR1 SNHLY, CDR2 FYNNEI. The DNA of the CDR3 is TGTGCCAGCAGTGAAGCAGGGGCCCCACATCAGCCCCAGCATTTT. This sequence encodes CASSEAGAPHQPQHF.

This clone was recorded once. This sequence joins TRBV19 and TRBJ1-5, with D perhaps TRBD1 (5 bases). CDR1 and CDR2 from the germline V gene are LNHDA and SQIVND (reference sequence). V was clipped by 7 bases and J by 0 bases, with 16 bases between them. This CDR3 is built from 16 residues. DNA of the CDR3: TGTGCCAGTATTGGGCAGGGTACGTATAGCAATCAGCCCCAGCATTTT. Translating gives CASIGQGTYSNQPQHF.

The chain combines TRBV25-1 with TRBJ2-4; 9 nucleotides line up with TRBD1. The germline V gene encodes CDR1 MGHDK and CDR2 SYGVNS. V was pared by 1 base and J by 0 bases, with 7 bases of the junction left unmatched. The CDR3 covers 18 residues. The CDR3 bases are TGTGCCAGCAGTGAATCTTCCGGGACAGGGCTAGCCAAAAACATTCAGTACTTC. Its translation: CASSESSGTGLAKNIQYF. Looking up the rest from reference TRBV25-1 and TRBJ2-4 gives the full variable domain: EADIYQTPRYLVIGTGKKITLECSQTMGHDKMYWYQQDPGMELHLIHYSYGVNSTEKGDLSSESTVSRIRTEHFPLTLESARPSHTSQYLCASSESSGTGLAKNIQYFGAGTRLSVL.

This clone was detected once. This sequence joins TRBV7-9 and TRBJ2-1; D uncertain. Looked up from germline, CDR1 is SEHNR and CDR2 is FQNEAQ (reference sequence). CDR3 length: 13 amino acids. Trimming cost V 5 bases and J 2 bases, with 7 bases left between them. This CDR3 reads CASSPHTYNEQFF. The CDR3, as DNA: TGTGCCAGCAGCCCCCATACCTACAATGAGCAGTTCTTC.

The V and J genes are TRBV5-6 and TRBJ1-5, with D uncertain. This CDR3 is 14 amino acids long. Trimming left V 0 bases short and J 4 bases short, with 8 bases between. The germline CDR1 and CDR2 sequences are SGHDT and YYEEEE. Here the CDR3 reads CASSLASLNQPQHF. In DNA, the CDR3 is TGTGCCAGCAGCTTGGCTAGCCTGAATCAGCCCCAGCATTTT. The whole variable domain, filled in from reference TRBV5-6 and TRBJ1-5, reads DAGVTQSPTHLIKTRGQQVTLRCSPKSGHDTVSWYQQALGQGPQFIFQYYEEEERQRGNFPDRFSGHQFPNYSSELNVNALLLGDSALYLCASSLASLNQPQHFGDGTRLSIL.

The CDR3 spells CASSSRTGGRSTYEQYF. In DNA, the CDR3 is TGTGCCAGCAGTTCGCGGACAGGGGGACGATCTACCTACGAGCAGTACTTC. V is TRBV27 and J is TRBJ2-7, with TRBD1 matching 10 bases. CDR1 and CDR2 from the germline V gene are MNHEY and SMNVEV (reference sequence). The CDR3 length is 17 residues. J gave up 2 bases and V 4 bases, and 11 bases lay outside the gene matches.

This chain connects TRBV27 to TRBJ2-7; TRBD1 is a possible D gene (5 bases). CDR1 and CDR2 (germline): MNHEY, SMNVEV (reference sequence). The V gene lost 0 bases and the J gene lost 6 bases, with 15 bases spanning the gap. The length of the CDR3 is 15 residues. The CDR3 spells CASSLSSGNLGEQYF. The CDR3 nucleotides are TGTGCCAGCAGTTTATCGTCAGGGAACCTCGGCGAGCAGTACTTC.

This clone was detected only once. This chain links TRBV5-1 with TRBJ2-3, with 13 nucleotides matching TRBD2. CDR1 is SGHRS, CDR2 YFSETQ, per germline. V was pared by 4 bases and J by 3 bases, with 11 bases of the junction left unmatched. The CDR3 has 18 residues. The CDR3 DNA reads as TGCGCCAGCAGCGCCGGGACTAGCGGGGCCTTTTGGACAGATACGCAGTATTTT. Its protein product is CASSAGTSGAFWTDTQYF.

The V call is TRBV9, the J call TRBJ2-1, with D tentatively TRBD2 (6 bases). CDR3 length: 16 amino acids. V was pared by 0 bases and J by 0 bases, with 10 bases between. The germline V gene has CDR1 SGDLS and CDR2 YYNGEE. CDR3 sequence: CASSVAGVGSYNEQFF. The CDR3 nucleotides are TGTGCCAGCAGCGTAGCGGGGGTTGGCTCCTACAATGAGCAGTTCTTC.

The gene calls are TRBV9 and TRBJ2-1, with 9 positions matching TRBD2. CDR3 length: 16 amino acids. The V gene end was trimmed by 4 bases and the J gene end by 4 bases; junction bases not matched to a gene: 9. Per germline, CDR1 SGDLS and CDR2 YYNGEE. This CDR3 reads CASSPTTSGAYNEQFF. The CDR3 DNA follows: TGTGCCAGCAGCCCGACGACTAGCGGAGCTTACAATGAGCAGTTCTTC. Full variable domain (remainder filled in from reference TRBV9 and TRBJ2-1): DSGVTQTPKHLITATGQRVTLRCSPRSGDLSVYWYQQSLDQGLQFLIQYYNGEERAKGNILERFSAQQFPDLHSELNLSSLELGDSALYFCASSPTTSGAYNEQFFGPGTRLTVL.

The chain links TRBV4-1 to TRBJ1-4, with 7 bases that match TRBD1. Germline CDR1 reads MGHRA; CDR2 reads YSYEKL. J gave up 7 bases and V 5 bases, and 7 bases lay outside the gene matches. CDR3 length: 14 amino acids. CDR3 nucleotides: TGCGCCAGCAGCACCCGAGGGGGCGCTGAAAAACTGTTTTTT. Protein: CASSTRGGAEKLFF.

The V and J genes are TRBV4-3 and TRBJ2-7; 11 nucleotides match TRBD2. The germline CDR1 and CDR2 sequences are LGHNA and YSLEER. V lost 0 bases and J lost 2; bases outside the gene matches: 9. The CDR3 contains 18 residues. The CDR3 DNA follows: TGCGCCAGCAGCCAAGAATCAATAAATAGCGGGAGGGCCTACGAGCAGTACTTC. Encoded protein: CASSQESINSGRAYEQYF.

The chain links TRBV29-1 to TRBJ1-2; a weak D match, TRBD1 (6 bases). V was clipped by 4 bases and J by 4 bases, with 13 bases between them. The CDR3 is 13 amino acids. The V gene's germline CDR1 is SQVTM and CDR2 ANQGSEA. The CDR3 nucleotides read TGCAGCGTTGTTGGATGGGACACCTATGGCTACACCTTC. Amino acids: CSVVGWDTYGYTF.

This chain joins TRBV29-1 and TRBJ2-3, with TRBD2 matching over 15 bases. The CDR3 extends over 17 amino acids. J was trimmed by 3 bases and V by 3 bases; bases with no gene match: 7. Germline V gene lookup returns CDR1 SQVTM and CDR2 ANQGSEA. CDR3 in DNA: TGCAGCGTTGATGGACTAGCGGGAGGGCCGCGAACAGATACGCAGTATTTT. This codes for CSVDGLAGGPRTDTQYF.